This T cell receptor (beta chain) was identified in a study of T cells in women clearing cervical HPV infection. Study in general: Cases' blood sampling followed lesion detection by median about 150 days (90 to 200).

TCRdb's copy holds only in-frame clones and misses some; the assay was immunoSEQ multiplex PCR. The sample data list 40,000 or so clones. Material for sequencing was blood buffy coat. The receptor was derived from a woman between 18 and 70 years old with a cervical HPV16 infection that either progressed to CIN3+ or cleared (not recorded which).

The CDR3 DNA, read in part, is TGTGCCAGCAACTCGGGACTAGCGAATTTTCCAGATACG. Translation: CASNSGLANFPDT. The entire CDR3 is CASNSGLANFPDTQYF. J is TRBJ2-3 and V is TRBV6-2 or TRBV6-3; 10 bases match TRBD2. The CDR3 end falls 3 residues outside the read, so it is completed with the germline J gene. Unmatched junction bases numbered 11, after V lost 7 bases and J lost 4 bases. CDR3 size: 16 residues. The germline V gene has CDR1 MNHEY and CDR2 SVGEGT.